This TCR beta chain was profiled in a study of shared clonotypes between healthy human individuals. Some clones are missing from TCRdb's copy, which holds only in-frame ones; the method was immunoSEQ multiplex PCR. The table lists some 2 million clones, 85% to 95% of them singletons, with 0.1% to 0.15% in the top ten. Germline lookup yields CDR1 MNHNS and CDR2 SASEGT. This CDR3 has 15 amino acids. The ends lost 6 bases at V and 5 bases at J; junction bases unmatched: 9. This chain joins TRBV6-1 and TRBJ2-5; 10 bases map to TRBD2. Sequencing was done on a sample of naive CD4+ T cells sorted from blood. Documented subset: CD45RA+ positively selected. This sequence was found in a man between 18 and 35 years old in good health. The chain's CDR3 is CASRVAGGGRETQYF. The CDR3 DNA sequence: TGTGCCAGCAGGGTAGCGGGGGGAGGTCGGGAGACCCAGTACTTC.